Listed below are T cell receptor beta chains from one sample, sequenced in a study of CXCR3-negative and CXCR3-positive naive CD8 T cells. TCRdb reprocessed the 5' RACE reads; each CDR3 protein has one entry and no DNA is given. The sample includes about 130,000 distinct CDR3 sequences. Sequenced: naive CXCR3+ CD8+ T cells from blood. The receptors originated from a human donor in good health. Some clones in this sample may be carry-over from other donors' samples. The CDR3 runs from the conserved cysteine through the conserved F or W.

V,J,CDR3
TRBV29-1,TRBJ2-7,CSVEARETGDYEQYF
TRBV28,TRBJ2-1,CASSFMGEIGNEQFF
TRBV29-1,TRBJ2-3,CSVGGRVRTDTQYF
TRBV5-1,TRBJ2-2,CASSLIMTRGVGELFF
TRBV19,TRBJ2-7,CASSILAGGAEQYF
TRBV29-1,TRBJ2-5,CSVERAVAEENQYF
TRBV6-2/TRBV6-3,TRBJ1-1,CASSYADRDRVMPEAFF
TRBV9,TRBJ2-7,CASSVGASGRAYEQYF
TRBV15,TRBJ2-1,CATSAAGGAYNEQFF
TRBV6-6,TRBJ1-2,CASRTGNGYTF
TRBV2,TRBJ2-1,CASREGRGAYNEQLF
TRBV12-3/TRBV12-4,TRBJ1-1,CASPTGNTEAFF
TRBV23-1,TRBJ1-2,CASSQSLGVSFYGYTF
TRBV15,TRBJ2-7,CATSRTRQYEQYF
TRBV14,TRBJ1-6,CANRKRTGNYRLHF
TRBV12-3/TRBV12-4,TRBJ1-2,CASSGPGQGNYGYTF
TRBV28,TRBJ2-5,CASSTDWDAQYF
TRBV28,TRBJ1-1,CASRRPGTDEAFF
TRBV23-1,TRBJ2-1,CASSRKTSGAYNEQFF
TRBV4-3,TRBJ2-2,CASSQDAGREPGELFF
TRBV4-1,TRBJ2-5,CASSQDQASGNQETQYF
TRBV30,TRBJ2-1,CACLRVVSYNEQFF
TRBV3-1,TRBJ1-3,CASSQEGPGGSVGNTIYF
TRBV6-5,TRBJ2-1,CASSTPDNEQFF
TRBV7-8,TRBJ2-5,CASSKTSWETQYF
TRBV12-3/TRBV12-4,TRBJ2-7,CASSPNYEQYF
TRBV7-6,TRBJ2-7,CASSSLASPYEQYF
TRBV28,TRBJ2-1,CASSLLGFSIEQFF
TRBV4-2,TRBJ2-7,CASSQGQASSYEQYF
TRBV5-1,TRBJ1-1,CASSLLLPAPMDAEAFF
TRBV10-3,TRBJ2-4,CAINGRAGKRVKNIQYF
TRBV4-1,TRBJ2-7,CASSPVRGRNYEQYF